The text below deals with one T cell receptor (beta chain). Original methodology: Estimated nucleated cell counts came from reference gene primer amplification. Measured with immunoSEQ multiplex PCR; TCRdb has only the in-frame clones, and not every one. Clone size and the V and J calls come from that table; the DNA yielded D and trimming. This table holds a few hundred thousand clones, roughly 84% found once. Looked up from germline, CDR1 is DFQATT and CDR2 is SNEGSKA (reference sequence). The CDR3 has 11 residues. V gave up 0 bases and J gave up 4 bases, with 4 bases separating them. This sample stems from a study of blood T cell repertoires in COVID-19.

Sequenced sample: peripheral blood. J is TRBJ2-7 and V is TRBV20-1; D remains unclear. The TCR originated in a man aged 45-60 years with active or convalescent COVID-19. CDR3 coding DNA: TGCAGTGCTAGAGACAGTTACGAGCAGTACTTC. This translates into CSARDSYEQYF.